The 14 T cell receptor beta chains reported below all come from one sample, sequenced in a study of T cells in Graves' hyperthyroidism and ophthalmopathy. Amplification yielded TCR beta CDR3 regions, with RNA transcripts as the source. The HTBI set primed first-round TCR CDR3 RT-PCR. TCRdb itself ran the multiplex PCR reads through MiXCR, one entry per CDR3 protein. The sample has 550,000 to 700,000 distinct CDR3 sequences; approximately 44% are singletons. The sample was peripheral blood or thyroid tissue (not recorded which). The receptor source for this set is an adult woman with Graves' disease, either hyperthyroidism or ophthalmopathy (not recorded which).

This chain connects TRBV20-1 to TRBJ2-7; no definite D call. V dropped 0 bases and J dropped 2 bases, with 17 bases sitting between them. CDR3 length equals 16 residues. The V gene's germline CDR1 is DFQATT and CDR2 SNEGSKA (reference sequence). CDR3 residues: CSARDRRAISTYEQYF. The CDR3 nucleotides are TGCAGTGCTAGAGATCGCCGGGCAATTTCGACCTACGAGCAGTACTTC.

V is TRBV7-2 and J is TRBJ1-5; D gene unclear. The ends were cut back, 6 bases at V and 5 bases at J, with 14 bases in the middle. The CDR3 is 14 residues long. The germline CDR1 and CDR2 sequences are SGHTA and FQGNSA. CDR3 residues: CASSEIQDYQPQHF. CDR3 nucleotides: TGTGCCAGCAGTGAGATCCAGGATTATCAGCCCCAGCATTTT. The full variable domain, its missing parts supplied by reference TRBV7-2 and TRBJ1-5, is GAGVSQSPSNKVTEKGKDVELRCDPISGHTALYWYRQSLGQGLEFLIYFQGNSAPDKSGLPSDRFSAERTGGSVSTLTIQRTQQEDSAVYLCASSEIQDYQPQHFGDGTRLSIL.

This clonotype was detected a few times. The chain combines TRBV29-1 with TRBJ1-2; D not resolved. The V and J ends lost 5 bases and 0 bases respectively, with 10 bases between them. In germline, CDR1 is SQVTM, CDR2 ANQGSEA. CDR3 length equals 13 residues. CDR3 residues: CSVLYLANYGYTF. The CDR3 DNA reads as TGCAGCGTTCTTTACCTAGCTAACTATGGCTACACCTTC.

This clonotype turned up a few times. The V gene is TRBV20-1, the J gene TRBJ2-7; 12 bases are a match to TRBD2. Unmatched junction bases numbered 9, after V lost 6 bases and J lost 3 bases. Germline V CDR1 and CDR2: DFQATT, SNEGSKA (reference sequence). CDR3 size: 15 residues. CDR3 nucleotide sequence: TGCAGTGCACCGTTAAAGACTAGCGGGAGCTACGAGCAGTACTTC. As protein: CSAPLKTSGSYEQYF.

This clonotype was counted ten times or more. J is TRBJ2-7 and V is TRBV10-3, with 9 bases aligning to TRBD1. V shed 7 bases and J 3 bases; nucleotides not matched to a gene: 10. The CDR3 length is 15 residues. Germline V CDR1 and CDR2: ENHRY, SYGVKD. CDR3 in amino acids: CAITPGQGNGYEQYF. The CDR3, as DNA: TGTGCCATCACCCCGGGACAGGGTAATGGCTACGAGCAGTACTTC.

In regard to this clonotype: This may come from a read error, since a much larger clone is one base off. The CDR3 region is CAGSPDRGNYQPQHF. The CDR3 region has the DNA TGTGCCGGCAGCCCTGACAGGGGAAATTATCAGCCCCAGCATTTT. The rearrangement links TRBV11-2 to TRBJ1-5; 8 positions match TRBD1. Germline assignment: CDR1 SGHAT and CDR2 FQNNGV. The CDR3 runs 15 residues.

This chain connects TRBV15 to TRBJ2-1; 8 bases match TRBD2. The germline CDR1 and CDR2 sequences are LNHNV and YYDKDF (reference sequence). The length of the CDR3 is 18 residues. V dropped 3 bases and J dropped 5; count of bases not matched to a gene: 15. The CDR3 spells CATSSRRLAPYLNNEQFF. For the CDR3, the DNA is TGTGCCACCAGCAGCAGAAGACTAGCGCCTTATCTTAACAATGAGCAGTTCTTC.

CDR3 amino acids: CASSFGEGSQETQYF. In DNA form, the CDR3 reads TGTGCCAGCAGCTTTGGTGAGGGTAGCCAAGAGACCCAGTACTTC. J is TRBJ2-5 and V is TRBV7-9, with a tentative D call TRBD2 (5 bases). Germline V lookup: CDR1 SEHNR, CDR2 FQNEAQ (reference sequence). V was shortened by 3 bases and J by 1 base, with 12 bases between the two germline ends. CDR3 length: 15 amino acids.

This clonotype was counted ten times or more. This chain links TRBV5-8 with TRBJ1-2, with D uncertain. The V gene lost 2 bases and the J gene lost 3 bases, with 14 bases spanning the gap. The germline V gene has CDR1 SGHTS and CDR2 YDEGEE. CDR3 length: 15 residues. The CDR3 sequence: CASSFITHSYYGYTF. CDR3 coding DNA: TGTGCCAGCAGCTTCATTACCCACAGTTACTATGGCTACACCTTC.

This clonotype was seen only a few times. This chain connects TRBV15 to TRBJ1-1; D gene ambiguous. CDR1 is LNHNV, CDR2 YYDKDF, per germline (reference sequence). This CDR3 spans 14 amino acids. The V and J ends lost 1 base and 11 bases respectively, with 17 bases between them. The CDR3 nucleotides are TGTGCCACCAGCAGAGGTGGAGATGAAGGTATGGCTTTCTTT. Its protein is CATSRGGDEGMAFF.

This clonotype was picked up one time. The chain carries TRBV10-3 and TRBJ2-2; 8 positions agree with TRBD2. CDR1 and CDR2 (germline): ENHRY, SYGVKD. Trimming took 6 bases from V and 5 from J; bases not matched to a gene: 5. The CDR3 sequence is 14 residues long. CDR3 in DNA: TGTGCCATCAGACGAGCGGGAGTAACCGGGGAGCTGTTTTTT. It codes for CAIRRAGVTGELFF.

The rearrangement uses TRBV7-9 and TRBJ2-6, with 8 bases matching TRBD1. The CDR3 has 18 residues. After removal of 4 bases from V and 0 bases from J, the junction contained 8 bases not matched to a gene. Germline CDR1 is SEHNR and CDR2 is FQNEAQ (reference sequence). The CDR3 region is CASSSTGDRFSGANVLTF. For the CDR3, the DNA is TGTGCCAGCAGCTCGACAGGGGACCGTTTCTCTGGGGCCAACGTCCTGACTTTC.

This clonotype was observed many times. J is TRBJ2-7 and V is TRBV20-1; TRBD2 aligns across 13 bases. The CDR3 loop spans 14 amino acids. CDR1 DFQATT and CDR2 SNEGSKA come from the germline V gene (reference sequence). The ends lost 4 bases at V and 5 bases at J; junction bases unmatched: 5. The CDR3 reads CSAITSGRAHEQYF. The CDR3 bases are TGCAGTGCTATAACTAGCGGGAGGGCCCACGAGCAGTACTTC.

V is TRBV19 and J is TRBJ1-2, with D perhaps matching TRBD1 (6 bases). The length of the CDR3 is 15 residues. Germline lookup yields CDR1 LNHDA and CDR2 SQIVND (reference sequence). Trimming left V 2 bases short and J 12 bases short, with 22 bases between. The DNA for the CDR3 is TGTGCCAGTAGTATAACCCCGTTGACAGGAGACGGCCACACCTTC. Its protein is CASSITPLTGDGHTF.